Listed here are 18 T cell receptor beta chains from one sample, sequenced in a study of cytomegalovirus exposure and HLA in healthy donors. This PCR relied on a set of 60 Vbeta primers and 13 Jbeta primers. Generated by immunoSEQ multiplex PCR, the TCRdb table keeps only in-frame clones and is missing some. The sample carries 80,000 to 95,000 clones, about 85% recorded once. Input material: PBMCs. These receptor sequences come from a woman between 40 and 50 years old in good health and CMV-seropositive.

The chain has TRBV5-4 and TRBJ2-2, with 9 bases lining up with TRBD2. The V gene end was trimmed by 4 bases and the J gene end by 6 bases; junction bases not matched to a gene: 10. The CDR3 totals 16 residues. The germline gives CDR1 SGHNT, CDR2 YYREEE (reference sequence). The chain's CDR3 is CASSPSAGGLAGELFF. For the CDR3, the DNA is TGTGCCAGCAGCCCATCTGCGGGAGGGCTCGCCGGGGAGCTGTTTTTT.

The chain recombines TRBV28 with TRBJ1-2; 8 nucleotides agree with TRBD1. Losses at the gene ends were 5 bases for V and 5 bases for J; bases not matched to a gene: 7. The CDR3 length is 14 residues. In germline, CDR1 is MDHEN, CDR2 SYDVKM. CDR3 sequence reads: CASSPQGAWYGYTF. The CDR3 DNA sequence: TGTGCCAGCAGTCCGCAGGGGGCTTGGTATGGCTACACCTTC.

This chain connects TRBV7-2 to TRBJ1-2; no clear D. Germline V gene data show CDR1 as SGHTA and CDR2 as FQGNSA. There are 16 residues in the CDR3. Trimming left V 4 bases short and J 2 bases short, with 17 bases between. Here the CDR3 reads CASSSSYRTGNYGYTF. In DNA form, the CDR3 reads TGTGCCAGCAGCTCCTCATACCGGACGGGGAACTATGGCTACACCTTC.

This clone was seen only once. This chain uses TRBV6-5 with TRBJ1-3, with D unresolved. CDR1 is MNHEY and CDR2 is SVGAGI in the germline V gene. The V end lost 4 bases, the J end lost 2 bases, and 6 bases lay between the germline ends. This CDR3 contains 13 residues. CDR3 sequence reads: CASSSVPGNTIYF. The DNA for the CDR3 is TGTGCCAGCAGTTCCGTTCCTGGAAACACCATATATTTT.

Worth noting for this clone: Relative to the germline gene, one junction end is altered; a read error may explain this. The chain combines TRBV28 with TRBJ2-7; D remains unclear. CDR1 MDHEN and CDR2 SYDVKM come from the germline V gene. This CDR3 region has 11 residues. The CDR3 protein is CASSSSYEQYF. In DNA form, the CDR3 reads TGTGCCAGCAGCTCGTCCTATGAGCAGTACTTC.

This clone has a handful of counts. The rearrangement uses TRBV7-9 and TRBJ2-1, with D maybe TRBD2 (6 bases). Between the trimmed V and J ends, which lost 3 bases and 0 bases, there was a span of 9 bases. The CDR3 runs 15 residues. Germline CDR1 SEHNR, CDR2 FQNEAQ (reference sequence). CDR3 DNA: TGTGCCAGCAGCTTTCCTAGCGACTCCTACAATGAGCAGTTCTTC. Amino acids: CASSFPSDSYNEQFF.

V and J are TRBV5-1 and TRBJ1-2; a weak D match, TRBD1 (6 bases). The germline V gene has CDR1 SGHRS and CDR2 YFSETQ. This CDR3 region has 15 residues. The V end was cut by 0 bases, the J end by 7 bases, with 16 bases between. CDR3 sequence (DNA): TGCGCCAGCAGCTTGGCCCTCCGTGGGGGCTCTGGCTACACCTTC. Residues: CASSLALRGGSGYTF.

The V and J genes are TRBV7-6 and TRBJ1-1; the match to TRBD1 covers 8 bases. V gave up 1 base and J gave up 3 bases; unmatched junction bases: 7. The CDR3 extends over 16 amino acids. The germline gives CDR1 SGHVS, CDR2 FNYEAQ. Here the CDR3 DNA reads TGTGCCAGCAGCTTAGAACTCGGGACAGGCTACACTGAAGCTTTCTTT. It translates to CASSLELGTGYTEAFF. The complete variable domain, with remaining parts taken from reference TRBV7-6 and TRBJ1-1, reads GAGVSQSPRYKVTKRGQDVALRCDPISGHVSLYWYRQALGQGPEFLTYFNYEAQQDKSGLPNDRFSAERPEGSISTLTIQRTEQRDSAMYRCASSLELGTGYTEAFFGQGTRLTVV.

This chain joins TRBV29-1 and TRBJ2-5, with TRBD2 identical over 14 bases. This CDR3 comprises 16 residues. V gave up 4 bases and J gave up 5 bases; unmatched junction bases: 9. Germline CDR1 reads SQVTM; CDR2 reads ANQGSEA. CDR3 sequence reads: CSVGETSGRAGETQYF. For the CDR3, the DNA is TGCAGCGTTGGCGAGACTAGCGGGAGGGCCGGGGAGACCCAGTACTTC.

This clone was detected only a few times. The chain employs TRBV6-5 and TRBJ1-5, with 8 bases lining up with TRBD1. The trim removed 6 bases at V and 4 bases at J, leaving 8 bases unmatched. The V gene's germline CDR1 is MNHEY and CDR2 SVGAGI. This CDR3 spans 15 amino acids. CDR3 protein: CASRKKTGENQPQHF. The CDR3 DNA sequence: TGTGCCAGCAGGAAAAAGACAGGGGAGAATCAGCCCCAGCATTTT.

Worth noting for this clone: The junction departs from the called germline gene at one end, perhaps through a read error. Within the sample, other DNA sequences also encode this same CDR3. CDR3 sequence (DNA): TGCGCCAGCAGCGAAGGACTAGCGGGCTCCTACGAGCAGTACTTC. It is translated as CASSEGLAGSYEQYF. The V and J genes are TRBV9 and TRBJ2-7, with 11 positions matching TRBD2. Germline CDR1 reads SGDLS; CDR2 reads YYNGEE. There are 15 residues in the CDR3.

This chain uses TRBV6-5 with TRBJ1-2; D perhaps matches TRBD1 (5 bases). V lost 7 bases and J lost 4, with 13 bases in between. CDR1 MNHEY and CDR2 SVGAGI come from the germline V gene. This CDR3 has 13 amino acids. The CDR3 sequence: CASKPPGGYGYTF. The CDR3 DNA sequence: TGTGCCAGCAAACCTCCCGGGGGCTATGGCTACACCTTC.

The chain is built from TRBV7-2 and TRBJ1-1; D possibly corresponds to TRBD1 (5 bases). Germline V gene lookup returns CDR1 SGHTA and CDR2 FQGNSA. Between the trimmed V and J ends, which lost 6 bases and 1 base, there was a span of 9 bases. The CDR3 consists of 13 residues. The DNA for the CDR3 is TGTGCCAGCAGGGCCAGGGAGAACACTGAAGCTTTCTTT. Its translation is CASRARENTEAFF.

The chain combines TRBV5-1 with TRBJ1-4; 8 nucleotides align to TRBD1. Trimming at V came to 0 bases and at J to 0 bases, leaving 7 bases not matched to a gene. Germline CDR1 and CDR2: SGHRS and YFSETQ. This CDR3 contains 18 residues. CDR3 in amino acids: CASSLEGDRSSTNEKLFF. The CDR3 DNA sequence: TGCGCCAGCAGCTTGGAGGGGGACAGGAGTTCAACTAATGAAAAACTGTTTTTT.

The chain uses TRBV11-3 and TRBJ1-2; TRBD1 is a possible D gene (5 bases). This CDR3 comprises 14 residues. V lost 5 bases to trimming and J lost 8 bases, with 18 bases between them. CDR1 and CDR2 from the germline V gene are SGHNT and YENEEA. CDR3 region: CASSPLAGGDGYTF. The CDR3 DNA follows: TGTGCCAGCAGCCCTCTTGCGGGAGGGGACGGCTACACCTTC.

This chain connects TRBV28 to TRBJ2-5; 8 bases line up with TRBD1. The CDR3 spans 18 residues. From germline, CDR1 is MDHEN and CDR2 SYDVKM. With V trimmed by 1 base and J by 5 bases, 15 bases remained unmatched. In nucleotides, the CDR3 is TGTGCCAGCAGTTTATCGGCGACAGGGGTAGTGGTTGAGGAGACCCAGTACTTC. Amino acids: CASSLSATGVVVEETQYF.

Only a few counts were recorded for this clone. V gene TRBV18 combines with J gene TRBJ2-4; TRBD1 agrees at 12 bases. This CDR3 is built from 14 residues. CDR1 and CDR2 (germline): KGHSH, LQKENI. V lost 4 bases, J lost 8 bases, and 3 bases stayed unmatched. CDR3: CASSLGQGADIQYF. The CDR3 DNA reads as TGTGCCAGCTCACTGGGACAGGGGGCTGACATTCAGTACTTC.

The rearrangement joins TRBV19 to TRBJ1-5; 9 bases line up with TRBD1. The ends lost 5 bases at V and 1 base at J; junction bases unmatched: 3. The CDR3 covers 15 residues. CDR1 and CDR2 (germline): LNHDA, SQIVND (reference sequence). The CDR3 DNA reads as TGTGCCAGTAGTCCGGGACAGGGCAGCAATCAGCCCCAGCATTTT. This translates into CASSPGQGSNQPQHF.